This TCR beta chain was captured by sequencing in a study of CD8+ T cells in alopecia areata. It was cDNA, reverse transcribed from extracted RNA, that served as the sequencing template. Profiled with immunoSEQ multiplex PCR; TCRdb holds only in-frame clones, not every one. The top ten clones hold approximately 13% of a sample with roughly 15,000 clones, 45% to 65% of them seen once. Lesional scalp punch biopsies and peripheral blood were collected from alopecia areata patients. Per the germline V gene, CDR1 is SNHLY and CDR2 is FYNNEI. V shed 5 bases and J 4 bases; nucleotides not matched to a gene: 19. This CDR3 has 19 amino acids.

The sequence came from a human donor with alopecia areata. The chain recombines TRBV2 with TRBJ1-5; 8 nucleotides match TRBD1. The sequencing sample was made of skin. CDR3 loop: CASSPPRDRRWVGNQPQHF. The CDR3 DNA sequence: TGTGCCAGCAGTCCGCCCCGGGACAGGAGATGGGTAGGAAATCAGCCCCAGCATTTT.